The 29 T cell receptor beta chains given below trace back to one sample, sequenced in a study of T cell responses to AZD1222 COVID-19 vaccine (dated by TCRdb to the early 2020s). The library was obtained by the immunoSEQ multiplex PCR assay. The table was pulled from immuneACCESS by TCRdb, which kept in-frame rearrangements only. Such tables lose some clones; where checked, under half of the loss comes from unresolved V genes, and the rest has no known cause. The sample table holds under 200,000 clones, of which around 90% were seen once. Together, the top ten hold less than 4.5% of the sample. The sample's time point label is to be understood as: about 28 days (+/-7) after the second vaccine dose. The sample's treatment or condition, from its label and the paper: meningococcal conjugate vaccine given as trial control. Sequenced material: peripheral blood, taken 28 days after the second dose of the MenACWY control vaccine. These receptors came from an adult who received the MenACWY meningococcal vaccine as a control.

The chain links TRBV5-4 to TRBJ2-6; 9 bases match TRBD1. The trim removed 4 bases at V and 2 bases at J, leaving 10 bases unmatched. There are 18 residues in the CDR3. Germline V lookup: CDR1 SGHNT, CDR2 YYREEE (reference sequence). The CDR3 coding sequence is TGTGCCAGCAGCCCGGGACAGGGATTGTTAACTGGGGCCAACGTCCTGACTTTC. It specifies CASSPGQGLLTGANVLTF.

The chain links TRBV10-1 to TRBJ2-7; unclear D gene. V lost 7 bases, J lost 9 bases, and 7 bases lay in between. In germline, CDR1 is WNHNN, CDR2 SYGVQD (reference sequence). The CDR3 length is 9 residues. CDR3 in DNA: TGCGCCAGCATTTGCGGGCAGTACTTC. Translating gives CASICGQYF.

The chain carries TRBV19 and TRBJ1-1, with 9 bases that match TRBD1. Trimming cost V 6 bases and J 6 bases; bases outside gene matches: 5. This CDR3 has 13 amino acids. Germline-derived CDR1 and CDR2 are LNHDA and SQIVND (reference sequence). This chain's CDR3 is CASSLGQGSEAFF. The CDR3 coding sequence is TGTGCCAGTAGCCTGGGACAGGGCTCTGAAGCTTTCTTT.

The CDR3 loop is CASSPGTGYEQFF. CDR3 nucleotide sequence: TGTGCCAGCTCACCCGGGACAGGGTACGAGCAGTTCTTC. V gene TRBV18 combines with J gene TRBJ2-1; TRBD1 agrees at 9 bases. The germline V gene encodes CDR1 KGHSH and CDR2 LQKENI. This CDR3 has 13 amino acids. Unmatched junction bases numbered 4, after V lost 3 bases and J lost 10 bases.

CDR3 in amino acids: CASSYAGFEAFF. CDR3 sequence (DNA): TGTGCCAGCAGCTATGCGGGTTTTGAAGCTTTCTTT. The genes are TRBV3-1 (or the pseudogene TRBV3-2) and TRBJ1-1, with D unresolved. Germline V gives CDR1 LGHDT, CDR2 YNNKEL (reference sequence). V gave up 5 bases and J gave up 7 bases, with 11 bases separating them. The CDR3 length is 12 residues.

The gene calls are TRBV24-1 and TRBJ1-4; D call uncertain. V lost 5 bases, J lost 0 bases, and 18 bases lay in between. The germline gives CDR1 KGHDR, CDR2 SFDVKD. The CDR3 spans 18 residues. The DNA for the CDR3 is TGTGCCACCAGTGTGACCCGCCCTGCCATTTCAACTAATGAAAAACTGTTTTTT. Its protein is CATSVTRPAISTNEKLFF.

The genes are TRBV4-1 and TRBJ1-4; 8 nucleotides align to TRBD1. CDR3 length: 14 amino acids. The trim removed 5 bases at V and 5 bases at J, leaving 4 bases unmatched. Germline assignment: CDR1 MGHRA and CDR2 YSYEKL. The CDR3 bases are TGCGCCAGCAGCGGTGACAGGGGCAATGAAAAACTGTTTTTT. Its protein product is CASSGDRGNEKLFF.

The rearrangement uses TRBV9 and TRBJ2-3; 7 nucleotides line up with TRBD2. The ends lost 2 bases at V and 0 bases at J; junction bases unmatched: 3. Germline V gives CDR1 SGDLS, CDR2 YYNGEE. The CDR3 loop spans 15 amino acids. The CDR3 spells CASSVASGSTDTQYF. The CDR3 nucleotides are TGTGCCAGCAGCGTCGCTAGCGGTAGCACAGATACGCAGTATTTT.

This clone has a single count. J is TRBJ2-1 and V is TRBV29-1, with 14 positions matching TRBD2. Trimming took 6 bases from V and 7 from J; bases not matched to a gene: 8. CDR1 is SQVTM and CDR2 is ANQGSEA in the germline V gene. This CDR3 contains 15 residues. CDR3: CSVRLAGGVGNEQFF. Here the CDR3 DNA reads TGCAGCGTCCGACTAGCGGGAGGGGTGGGAAATGAGCAGTTCTTC.

J is TRBJ2-2 and V is TRBV29-1; D possibly uses TRBD1 or TRBD2 (5 bases each). Trimming pared 7 bases from V and 7 bases from J, leaving 16 bases between. Germline V gene data show CDR1 as SQVTM and CDR2 as ANQGSEA. The CDR3 sequence is 13 residues long. This CDR3 is CSAGRAVDGELFF. CDR3 nucleotides: TGCAGCGCAGGGCGGGCGGTTGACGGGGAGCTGTTTTTT.

The chain has TRBV28 and TRBJ1-3, with TRBD1 matching 12 bases. The germline V gene encodes CDR1 MDHEN and CDR2 SYDVKM. V was clipped by 4 bases and J by 4 bases; unmatched bases: 11. The CDR3 spans 18 residues. The CDR3 reads CASSSPLGQGAIGNTIYF. For the CDR3, the DNA is TGTGCCAGCAGTTCTCCATTGGGACAGGGGGCGATAGGAAACACCATATATTTT.

CDR3 in amino acids: CASSAGTGGKYNEQFF. DNA of the CDR3: TGTGCCAGCAGCGCCGGGACAGGGGGAAAATACAATGAGCAGTTCTTC. J is TRBJ2-1 and V is TRBV9; 11 bases align to TRBD1. This CDR3 region has 16 residues. Looked up from germline, CDR1 is SGDLS and CDR2 is YYNGEE. Losses at the gene ends were 3 bases for V and 4 bases for J; bases not matched to a gene: 6. Drawing the rest from reference TRBV9 and TRBJ2-1, the complete variable domain is DSGVTQTPKHLITATGQRVTLRCSPRSGDLSVYWYQQSLDQGLQFLIQYYNGEERAKGNILERFSAQQFPDLHSELNLSSLELGDSALYFCASSAGTGGKYNEQFFGPGTRLTVL.

The chain couples TRBV5-1 to TRBJ2-5; 8 bases map to TRBD1. Looked up from germline, CDR1 is SGHRS and CDR2 is YFSETQ. The CDR3 sequence is 15 residues long. V trimming: 0 bases; J trimming: 5 bases; junction bases outside the gene matches: 6. This CDR3 is CASSLEAGGDETQYF. The CDR3 coding sequence is TGCGCCAGCAGCTTGGAGGCAGGGGGCGACGAGACCCAGTACTTC.

This chain joins TRBV10-3 and TRBJ1-3; D uncertain. The CDR3 is made up of 15 amino acids. Germline V CDR1 and CDR2: ENHRY, SYGVKD. Trimming cost V 4 bases and J 4 bases, with 14 bases left between them. CDR3 sequence reads: CAISAKPGTGNTIYF. In DNA, the CDR3 is TGTGCCATCAGTGCTAAGCCGGGCACGGGAAACACCATATATTTT.

The chain links TRBV3-1 (or the pseudogene TRBV3-2) to TRBJ1-2; D call uncertain. The V and J ends lost 5 bases and 6 bases respectively, with 13 bases between them. CDR3 length equals 13 residues. Germline CDR1 is LGHDT and CDR2 is YNNKEL (reference sequence). CDR3 amino acids: CASSWGNRDGYTF. CDR3 in DNA: TGTGCCAGCAGCTGGGGAAATCGAGATGGCTACACCTTC.

This clone was counted a single time. The rearrangement uses TRBV3-1 (or the pseudogene TRBV3-2) and TRBJ2-2; D not resolved. V was cut by 6 bases and J by 4 bases, with 9 bases left in between. Germline V lookup: CDR1 LGHDT, CDR2 YNNKEL (reference sequence). The CDR3 contains 13 residues. Here the CDR3 reads CASRRKSTGELFF. The CDR3 DNA follows: TGTGCCAGCAGACGGAAGAGCACCGGGGAGCTGTTTTTT.

This clone was seen a few times. The chain recombines TRBV11-3 with TRBJ2-7; 15 positions match TRBD2. This CDR3 contains 18 residues. CDR1 SGHNT and CDR2 YENEEA come from the germline V gene. V trimming: 7 bases; J trimming: 3 bases; junction bases outside the gene matches: 13. The CDR3 loop reads CASTNRTRTSGRVYEQYF. CDR3 sequence (DNA): TGTGCCAGCACCAATCGGACCCGGACTAGCGGGAGGGTCTACGAGCAGTACTTC.

In DNA form, the CDR3 reads TGTGCCAGCAGTGAAGACAGGGGCCCCGGGATTGGCTACACCTTC. It specifies CASSEDRGPGIGYTF. This chain links TRBV2 with TRBJ1-2; 7 bases line up with TRBD1. This CDR3 is built from 15 residues. Looked up from germline, CDR1 is SNHLY and CDR2 is FYNNEI. The junction had 9 bases not matched to a gene; V was cut back by 1 base and J by 7 bases.

The rearrangement joins TRBV28 to TRBJ1-5; TRBD1 might be the D (6 bases). V lost 5 bases to trimming and J lost 2 bases, with 16 bases between them. The CDR3 totals 16 residues. Germline assignment: CDR1 MDHEN and CDR2 SYDVKM. CDR3 sequence (DNA): TGTGCCAGCAGTCCTACCCTGGACAGTGGCAATCAGCCCCAGCATTTT. Translated, it gives CASSPTLDSGNQPQHF.

The chain carries TRBV6-6 and TRBJ2-1; D perhaps matches TRBD2 (6 bases). From germline, CDR1 is MNHNY and CDR2 SVGAGI (reference sequence). This CDR3 is built from 14 residues. The ends were cut back, 6 bases at V and 5 bases at J, with 14 bases in the middle. The CDR3 reads CASSHLAYNNEQFF. The CDR3, as DNA: TGTGCCAGCAGCCACCTAGCGTATAACAATGAGCAGTTCTTC.

This sequence joins TRBV6-4 and TRBJ2-1; 11 bases agree with TRBD2. This CDR3 contains 19 residues. J lost 1 base, V lost 4 bases, and 12 bases had no gene match. Looked up from germline, CDR1 is MRHNA and CDR2 is SNTAGT. The CDR3 nucleotides are TGTGCCAGCAGTGTCGAAGGGACTAGCGGTTACGGATCCTACAATGAGCAGTTCTTC. This encodes CASSVEGTSGYGSYNEQFF.

The V call is TRBV24-1, the J call TRBJ1-2; 8 nucleotides align to TRBD1. V gave up 3 bases and J gave up 4 bases; unmatched junction bases: 3. The germline CDR1 and CDR2 sequences are KGHDR and SFDVKD. The CDR3 covers 14 residues. CDR3 in DNA: TGTGCCACCAGTGATACCGGACAGGGCTATGGCTACACCTTC. Its translation is CATSDTGQGYGYTF.

This chain connects TRBV5-4 to TRBJ2-1, with 10 bases identical to TRBD2. Germline-derived CDR1 and CDR2 are SGHNT and YYREEE (reference sequence). Trimming took 0 bases from V and 6 from J; bases not matched to a gene: 3. There are 15 residues in the CDR3. CDR3 nucleotides: TGTGCCAGCAGCTTGGTTCTAGCGGGAGTCAATGAGCAGTTCTTC. It yields the protein CASSLVLAGVNEQFF.

This clone was seen just once. The chain uses TRBV14 and TRBJ2-1, with a weak D call TRBD1 (6 bases). V lost 2 bases, J lost 0 bases, and 14 bases lay in between. Germline V gene lookup returns CDR1 SGHDN and CDR2 FVKESK. CDR3 length: 17 residues. For the CDR3, the DNA is TGTGCCAGCAGCCAAACAGGGTCCCCGAGCTCCTACAATGAGCAGTTCTTC. It specifies CASSQTGSPSSYNEQFF.

This clone was counted once. The chain has TRBV5-4 and TRBJ1-2; D is possibly TRBD1 (5 bases). V shed 5 bases and J shed 5 bases, with 16 bases lying between them. This CDR3 region has 14 residues. Looked up from germline, CDR1 is SGHNT and CDR2 is YYREEE (reference sequence). CDR3 in amino acids: CASRLTEGRYGYTF. The DNA of the CDR3 is TGTGCCAGCAGGCTCACCGAGGGGAGATATGGCTACACCTTC.

The V gene is TRBV5-5, the J gene TRBJ2-7, with TRBD1 matching over 7 bases. Looked up from germline, CDR1 is SGHKS and CDR2 is YYEKEE (reference sequence). The V and J ends lost 4 bases and 2 bases, in that order; junction bases with no gene match: 6. The CDR3 is 14 amino acids. CDR3 nucleotides: TGTGCCAGCAGCCGTGAACAGGGGCCCTACGAGCAGTACTTC. Translation gives CASSREQGPYEQYF.

The rearrangement links TRBV6-5 to TRBJ1-5, with TRBD1 as a possible D gene (6 bases). V lost 6 bases and J 5 bases, leaving 8 bases between the germline ends. The CDR3 spans 12 residues. CDR1 and CDR2 from the germline V gene are MNHEY and SVGAGI. In DNA form, the CDR3 reads TGTGCCAGCAGCCACAGGGATCAGCCCCAGCATTTT. It specifies CASSHRDQPQHF.

This chain connects TRBV6-6 to TRBJ1-2, with D maybe TRBD1 (5 bases). Germline V CDR1 and CDR2: MNHNY, SVGAGI (reference sequence). V lost 4 bases to trimming and J lost 3 bases, with 9 bases between them. CDR3 length: 13 residues. The CDR3 coding sequence is TGTGCCAGCAGTTCAACAGGCCACTATGGCTACACCTTC. It codes for CASSSTGHYGYTF.

V is TRBV10-3 and J is TRBJ2-7; the match to TRBD1 covers 7 bases. The CDR3 spans 14 residues. Germline trimming cut 4 bases from V and 8 bases from J; bases unmatched to any gene: 11. Germline V gene sequence: CDR1 ENHRY, CDR2 SYGVKD. CDR3 sequence: CAISVPADRDKQYF. The CDR3 DNA follows: TGTGCCATCAGTGTTCCCGCCGACAGGGACAAGCAGTACTTC.